The clone carrying this T cell receptor (beta chain) came up a few times. These data belong to a study of early T cells in non-severe SARS-CoV-2 infection. In TCRdb, the 5' RACE reads were re-called with MiXCR into one record per CDR3 protein. Altogether fewer than 55,000 distinct CDR3 sequences are present, about 9.7% being singletons, with the ten largest covering 3.5% to 5%. Germline trimming cut 6 bases from V and 3 bases from J; bases unmatched to any gene: 9. CDR3 length equals 16 residues. Germline values: CDR1 MNHEY, CDR2 SVGAGI. The chain combines TRBV6-5 with TRBJ2-2, with 8 bases matching TRBD2. Material for sequencing was whole blood. This clonotype was sampled from an adult who was a healthcare worker with PCR-confirmed SARS-CoV-2 infection or an uninfected control (not recorded which). CDR3 sequence reads: CASSPGGGAYTGELFF. In nucleotides, the CDR3 is TGTGCCAGCAGCCCGGGAGGGGGGGCGTACACCGGGGAGCTGTTTTTT.